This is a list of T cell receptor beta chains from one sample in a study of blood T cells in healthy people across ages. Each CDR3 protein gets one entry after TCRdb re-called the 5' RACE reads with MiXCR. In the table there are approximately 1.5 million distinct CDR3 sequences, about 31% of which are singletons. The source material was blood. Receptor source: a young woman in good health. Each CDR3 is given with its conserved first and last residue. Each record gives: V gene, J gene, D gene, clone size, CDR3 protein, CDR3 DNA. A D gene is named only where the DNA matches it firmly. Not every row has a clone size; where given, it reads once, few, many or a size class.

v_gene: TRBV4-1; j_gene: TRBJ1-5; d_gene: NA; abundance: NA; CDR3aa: CASSQESIGGHNQPQHF; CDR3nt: TGCGCCAGCAGCCAAGAATCAATAGGAGGGCACAATCAGCCCCAGCATTTT
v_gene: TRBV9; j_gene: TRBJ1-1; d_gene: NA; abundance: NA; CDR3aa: CASSPNPGRQENTEAFF; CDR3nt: TGTGCCAGCAGCCCCAACCCCGGTCGACAGGAGAACACTGAAGCTTTCTTT
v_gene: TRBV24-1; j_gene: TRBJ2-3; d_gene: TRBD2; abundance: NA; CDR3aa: CATSDRTSWETDTQYF; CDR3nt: TGTGCCACCAGTGACCGGACTAGCTGGGAGACAGATACGCAGTATTTT
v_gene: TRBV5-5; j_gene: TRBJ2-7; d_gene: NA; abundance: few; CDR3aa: CASSWDVTGTGSYEQYF; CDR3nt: TGTGCCAGCAGCTGGGACGTCACCGGGACGGGATCCTACGAGCAGTACTTC
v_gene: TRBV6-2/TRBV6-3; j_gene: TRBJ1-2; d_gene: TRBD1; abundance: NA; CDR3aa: CANTLLGQGIDGYTF; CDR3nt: TGTGCCAACACTCTGTTGGGACAGGGGATTGATGGCTACACCTTC
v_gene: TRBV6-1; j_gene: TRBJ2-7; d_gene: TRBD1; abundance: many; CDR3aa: CASSALTGVEQYF; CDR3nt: TGTGCCAGCAGTGCGCTAACAGGGGTCGAGCAGTACTTC
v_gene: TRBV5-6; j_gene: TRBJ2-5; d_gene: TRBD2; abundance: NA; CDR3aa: CASSLPGLAGQETQYF; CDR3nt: TGTGCCAGCAGCTTACCGGGACTAGCGGGCCAAGAGACCCAGTACTTC
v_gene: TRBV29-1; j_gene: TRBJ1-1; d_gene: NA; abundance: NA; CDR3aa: CSVGTVLNTEAFF; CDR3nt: TGCAGCGTCGGTACAGTGTTGAACACTGAAGCTTTCTTT
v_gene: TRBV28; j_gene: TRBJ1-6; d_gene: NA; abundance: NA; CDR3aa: CASSIPRNSPLHF; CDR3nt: TGTGCCAGCAGCATCCCGAGGAATTCACCCCTCCACTTT
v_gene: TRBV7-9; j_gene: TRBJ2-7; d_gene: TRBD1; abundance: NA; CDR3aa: CASRSGTGDDEQYF; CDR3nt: TGTGCCAGCAGATCCGGGACAGGGGATGACGAGCAGTACTTC
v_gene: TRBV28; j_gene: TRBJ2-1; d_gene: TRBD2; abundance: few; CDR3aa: CASSLSGVLSDSYNEQFF; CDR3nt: TGTGCCAGCAGTTTAAGCGGGGTGCTCTCTGACTCCTACAATGAGCAGTTCTTC
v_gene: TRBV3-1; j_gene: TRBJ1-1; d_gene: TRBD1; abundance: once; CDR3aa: CANSARLTGGAEAFF; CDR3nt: TGTGCCAACAGTGCCCGCCTAACAGGGGGAGCTGAAGCTTTCTTT
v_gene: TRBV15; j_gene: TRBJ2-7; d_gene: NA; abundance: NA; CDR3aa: CATSRLEKLTEQYF; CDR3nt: TGTGCCACCAGCAGACTCGAAAAGCTAACAGAGCAGTACTTC
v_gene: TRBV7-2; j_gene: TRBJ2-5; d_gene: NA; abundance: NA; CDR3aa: CASSFRLETQYF; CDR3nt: TGTGCCAGCAGCTTTCGGTTGGAGACCCAGTACTTC
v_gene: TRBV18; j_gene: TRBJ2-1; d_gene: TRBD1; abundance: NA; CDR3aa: CASSPRDRVLNEQFF; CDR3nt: TGTGCCAGCTCACCCCGGGACAGGGTGTTGAATGAGCAGTTCTTC
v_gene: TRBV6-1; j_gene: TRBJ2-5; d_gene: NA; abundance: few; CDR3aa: CASRTTVRETQYF; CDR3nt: TGTGCCAGCCGAACGACAGTGAGAGAGACCCAGTACTTC
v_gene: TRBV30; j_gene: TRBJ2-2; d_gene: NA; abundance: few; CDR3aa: CAWSRRKNTGELFF; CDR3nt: TGTGCCTGGAGTAGGCGAAAGAACACCGGGGAGCTGTTTTTT
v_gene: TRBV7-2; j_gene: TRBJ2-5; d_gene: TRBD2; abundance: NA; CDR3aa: CASRRSGRAGETQYF; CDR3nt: TGTGCCAGCAGAAGAAGCGGGAGGGCGGGGGAGACCCAGTACTTC
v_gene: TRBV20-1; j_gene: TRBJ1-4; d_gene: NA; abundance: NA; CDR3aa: CSARDSSTNEKPFF; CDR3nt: TGCAGTGCTAGGGACAGCTCAACTAATGAAAAACCGTTTTTT
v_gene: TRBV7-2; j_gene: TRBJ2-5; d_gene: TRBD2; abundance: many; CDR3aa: CASTLGGSETQYF; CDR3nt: TGTGCCAGCACCTTGGGGGGGTCGGAGACCCAGTACTTC
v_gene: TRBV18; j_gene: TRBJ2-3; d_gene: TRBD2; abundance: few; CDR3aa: CASSSETSGPTDTQYF; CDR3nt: TGTGCCAGCTCATCTGAGACTAGCGGCCCCACAGATACGCAGTATTTT